This T cell receptor (beta chain) was documented in a study of T-cell memory formation after mild COVID-19. In TCRdb, the 5' RACE reads were re-called with MiXCR into one record per CDR3 protein. Of about 470,000 distinct CDR3 sequences in the sample, around 27% were seen once. Germline V gives CDR1 MNHEY, CDR2 SVGEGT. Trimming took 7 bases from V and 7 from J, leaving 8 bases between them. The CDR3 is 11 amino acids. The rearrangement joins TRBV6-2 or TRBV6-3 to TRBJ2-1; no firm D call. The clonotype originates from an adult woman who had mild COVID-19 (a few samples of this study predate the infection). Cell type and time point are not known. Sample: PBMCs or a T cell subset sorted from them (not recorded which). Written as DNA, the CDR3 is TGTGCCAGCAAGGAGTCGAATGAGCAGTTCTTC. It is translated as CASKESNEQFF.